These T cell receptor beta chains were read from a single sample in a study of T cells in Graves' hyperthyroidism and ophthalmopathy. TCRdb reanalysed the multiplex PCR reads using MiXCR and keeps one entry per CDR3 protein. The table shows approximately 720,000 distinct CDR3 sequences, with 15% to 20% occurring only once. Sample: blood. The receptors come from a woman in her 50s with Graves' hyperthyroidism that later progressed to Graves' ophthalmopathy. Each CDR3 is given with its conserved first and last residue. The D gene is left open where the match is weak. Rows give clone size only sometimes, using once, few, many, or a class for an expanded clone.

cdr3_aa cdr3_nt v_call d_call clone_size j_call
CSARGQVNTEAFF TGCAGTGCTAGAGGGCAGGTGAACACTGAAGCTTTCTTT TRBV20-1 NA few TRBJ1-1
CASSQGTASYEQYF TGTGCCAGCAGTCAAGGGACGGCCTCCTACGAGCAGTACTTC TRBV27 NA few TRBJ2-7
CASSLDLQGANHEQFF TGCGCCAGCAGCTTGGACTTGCAGGGGGCCAACCATGAGCAGTTCTTC TRBV5-1 TRBD1 many TRBJ2-1
CASSPARTTGESFTQYF TGTGCCAGCTCACCTGCTAGGACTACAGGGGAAAGTTTCACCCAGTACTTC TRBV18 NA NA TRBJ2-5
CSVERGAQGEQYF TGCAGCGTAGAACGGGGGGCCCAGGGGGAGCAGTACTTC TRBV29-1 NA NA TRBJ2-7
CASSQEVGGFYEQYF TGTGCCAGCAGCCAAGAGGTGGGCGGTTTCTACGAGCAGTACTTC TRBV3-1 NA many TRBJ2-7
CASSELGFGTYGYTF TGTGCCAGCAGTGAATTGGGTTTCGGGACCTATGGCTACACCTTC TRBV25-1 NA few TRBJ1-2
CASEGIFYGYTF TGTGCCAGCGAAGGGATTTTCTATGGCTACACCTTC TRBV19 NA NA TRBJ1-2
CATSRDRSGEGETEAFF TGTGCCACCAGCAGAGATCGTAGCGGGGAAGGAGAAACTGAAGCTTTCTTT TRBV15 NA NA TRBJ1-1
CSASSGQNYNQPQHF TGCAGTGCTAGTTCTGGACAGAACTACAATCAGCCCCAGCATTTT TRBV20-1 NA many TRBJ1-5
CASSRQVNTEAFF TGTGCCAGCAGTAGACAAGTGAACACTGAAGCTTTCTTT TRBV3-1 NA many TRBJ1-1
CASSDGGGPYNPLHF TGTGCCAGCAGCGATGGAGGGGGACCGTACAACCCCCTCCACTTT TRBV5-6 NA NA TRBJ1-6
CSALPGGYTDTQYF TGCAGTGCCCTGCCAGGGGGGTACACAGATACGCAGTATTTT TRBV20-1 NA NA TRBJ2-3
CSAADGTKNTGELFF TGCAGTGCCGCCGACGGGACAAAGAACACCGGGGAGCTGTTTTTT TRBV20-1 NA few TRBJ2-2
CSARRGQMNTEAFF TGCAGTGCTCGACGGGGACAGATGAACACTGAAGCTTTCTTT TRBV20-1 TRBD1 many TRBJ1-1
CASSLEGTGTEAFF TGCGCCAGCAGCTTGGAGGGCACGGGCACTGAAGCTTTCTTT TRBV5-1 NA many TRBJ1-1
CASSPQVSYEQYF TGTGCCAGCAGTCCACAGGTTTCCTACGAGCAGTACTTC TRBV6-4 NA few TRBJ2-7
CASSPPKAYEQYF TGTGCCAGCAGTCCTCCGAAGGCCTACGAGCAGTACTTC TRBV12-3/TRBV12-4 NA few TRBJ2-7
CASSSDSYIGELFF TGCGCCAGCAGCTCGGACTCCTACATCGGGGAGCTGTTTTTT TRBV5-1 NA many TRBJ2-2
CASSFLGSGYTF TGTGCCAGCAGTTTTCTTGGGTCTGGCTACACCTTC TRBV12-3/TRBV12-4 NA many TRBJ1-2
CATSRDGGDTEAFF TGTGCCACCAGCCGGGACGGGGGAGACACTGAAGCTTTCTTT TRBV15 NA many TRBJ1-1
CASSRLGSAEAFF TGTGCCAGCAGCAGGCTGGGTTCGGCTGAAGCTTTCTTT TRBV5-4 NA NA TRBJ1-1
CSAASRTAVNEAFF TGCAGTGCTGCGTCCCGGACAGCCGTGAATGAAGCTTTCTTT TRBV20-1 NA many TRBJ1-1
CAISRTGGADSPLHF TGTGCCATCAGTCGGACAGGGGGCGCAGATTCACCCCTCCACTTT TRBV10-3 TRBD1 many TRBJ1-6
CASSYSPWSTEAFF TGTGCCAGCAGTTACTCCCCGTGGTCCACTGAAGCTTTCTTT TRBV6-5 NA NA TRBJ1-1
CASSYGQNSNQPQHF TGTGCCAGCAGTTACGGGCAGAATAGCAATCAGCCCCAGCATTTT TRBV6-5 NA many TRBJ1-5
CASSLLGGGAFDTQYF TGTGCCAGCAGCCTGCTGGGCGGGGGGGCCTTTGATACGCAGTATTTT TRBV11-2 TRBD2 NA TRBJ2-3
CASRLAGVGTQYF TGTGCCAGCAGGCTAGCGGGGGTGGGGACCCAGTACTTC TRBV6-1 TRBD2 NA TRBJ2-5